The present TCR beta chain was sequenced within a study of blood T cell repertoires in COVID-19 (dated by TCRdb to the early 2020s). General notes on the study: Collaborator samples came from the United States, Italy and Spain and covered acute and convalescent phases of COVID-19. Samples were obtained from the ongoing ImmuneRACE study (first 160 participants) and from 1,000 to 1,500 subjects provided by 6 global collaborators. The repertoires were released in a freely available public database meant as a resource for research on the immune response to SARS-CoV-2. The material from the prospective study consisted of cDNA or gDNA derived from T cells, B-cell-depleted T cells, or PBMCs. Subjects who had been exposed to COVID-19, were actively infected with it, or had recovered from it provided the deeply sampled blood TCRbeta repertoires that made up the dataset. Sample metadata almost always included a de-identified subject ID, COVID-19 status, age in years and sex. Where available, HLA class I and class II types were obtained from metadata supplied by the sample provider rather than from assay-based typing. Overall study results and their limits: The quantity of clinical and demographic metadata differed by source and by participant and was supplied without curation.

TCRbeta CDR3 regions were amplified from genomic DNA by means of the immunoSEQ Assay, a bias-controlled multiplex PCR. The study's own analysis went as follows. Nucleated cell counts per sample were estimated from amplification of reference gene primers within the assay. To quantify the absolute abundance of each unique TCRbeta CDR3 rearrangement, sequence reads were collapsed and filtered. Productive Simpson clonality was computed per sample as the square root of Simpson's diversity index over productive rearrangements. In TCRdb, the immuneACCESS table is reduced to in-frame sequences with V and J assigned. These tables do not hold every clone; where another copy was compared, an unresolved V gene accounts for under half, and the others remain unexplained. From that table come the V and J calls and clone size; the DNA was used to work out D and trimming. For this sample the table gives around 200,000 clones, of which 80% to 90% were detected only once. The biggest ten clones account for roughly 2.5% of the sample.

The collaborating institutions used their own protocols to collect whole blood in K2EDTA tubes. For TCRbeta analysis, collaborator samples were shipped as frozen whole blood, as isolated PBMCs, or as DNA extracted from either sample type. As concerns this clone: What antigen it recognizes has not been identified. No much larger clonotype is one base removed from it; base qualities were not supplied.

Sequenced: peripheral blood. This TCR derives from a man aged 40-55 years with active or convalescent COVID-19.

The nucleotides are TGTGCCAGCAGCTCGGGTAACACAGATACGCAGTATTTT. Its coded protein is CASSSGNTDTQYF. The sequence links TRBV7-9 to TRBJ2-3; confidence is insufficient to name the D gene. The CDR3 spans 13 residues, from the cysteine through the phenylalanine. The sequence is cut down to CDR3 DNA, 39 bases in frame from base 1. Relative to germline, V is 4 bases shorter and J is 2 bases shorter, with 7 bases between their ends. The germline V gene (reference sequence) specifies SEHNR as CDR1 and FQNEAQ as CDR2.